This TCR beta chain was found in a study of T cells in Graves' hyperthyroidism and ophthalmopathy. The V gene lost 2 bases and the J gene lost 2 bases, with 14 bases spanning the gap. Germline V gene lookup returns CDR1 SGHKS and CDR2 YYEKEE (reference sequence). The CDR3 sequence is 15 residues long. Regions amplified from RNA transcripts were the TCR beta CDR3 regions. The primer set for the first-round RT-PCR of the TCR CDR3 was HTBI. From the multiplex PCR reads, TCRdb called clonotypes with MiXCR, one entry per CDR3 protein. The sample records under 800,000 distinct CDR3 sequences, approximately 15% being singletons.

Material for sequencing was blood. The genes are TRBV5-5 and TRBJ2-7, with D unclear. The sequence came from a young woman with Graves' hyperthyroidism. This CDR3 reads CASSFSEQIPYEQYF. The DNA of the CDR3 is TGTGCCAGCAGCTTCTCTGAGCAGATTCCCTACGAGCAGTACTTC.